The next 28 T cell receptor beta chains were all read from a single sample in a study of blood T cell repertoires in COVID-19. Using immunoSEQ multiplex PCR, the repertoire was profiled, and TCRdb retains in-frame clones only, with some absent. The sample has 200,000 to 250,000 clones, roughly 81% seen once. Sequencing was done on a sample of peripheral blood. These receptors came from a man aged 45-65 years who had recovered from COVID-19.

Only a few counts were recorded for this clone. This sequence joins TRBV16 and TRBJ2-7; 8 bases match TRBD2. CDR3 length: 15 residues. V lost 2 bases to trimming and J lost 0 bases; unmatched junction nucleotides: 3. Germline-derived CDR1 and CDR2 are KGHSY and FQNENV. The CDR3 bases are TGTGCCAGCAGCCAACTACTAGCGGTCTCCTACGAGCAGTACTTC. As protein: CASSQLLAVSYEQYF.

The V gene is TRBV28, the J gene TRBJ1-2; tentatively, D is TRBD1 (6 bases). CDR1 is MDHEN, CDR2 SYDVKM, per germline. V was shortened by 7 bases and J by 4 bases, with 19 bases between the two germline ends. The CDR3 contains 15 residues. In nucleotides, the CDR3 is TGTGCCAGCACTAAGATGAGACAGGCCCTCTATGGCTACACCTTC. Its protein is CASTKMRQALYGYTF.

The CDR3 protein is CASSTPRHPNTEAFF. The CDR3 region has the DNA TGTGCCAGTAGTACCCCAAGACACCCGAACACTGAAGCTTTCTTT. This chain uses TRBV19 with TRBJ1-1; unclear D gene. This CDR3 spans 15 amino acids. Germline V gives CDR1 LNHDA, CDR2 SQIVND (reference sequence). V lost 4 bases, J lost 1 base, and 13 bases lay in between. The full variable domain, completed using reference TRBV19 and TRBJ1-1, is DGGITQSPKYLFRKEGQNVTLSCEQNLNHDAMYWYRQDPGQGLRLIYYSQIVNDFQKGDIAEGYSVSREKKESFPLTVTSAQKNPTAFYLCASSTPRHPNTEAFFGQGTRLTVV.

The genes are TRBV28 and TRBJ2-1, with 12 bases matching TRBD1. V lost 8 bases, J lost 3 bases, and 5 bases stayed unmatched. The germline gives CDR1 MDHEN, CDR2 SYDVKM. CDR3 length: 15 amino acids. The CDR3 here is CASSGTGGNYNEQFF. CDR3 in DNA: TGTGCCAGCTCCGGGACAGGGGGCAACTACAATGAGCAGTTCTTC.

The rearrangement links TRBV28 to TRBJ2-7, with TRBD1 matching over 11 bases. From germline, CDR1 is MDHEN and CDR2 SYDVKM. The CDR3 is 16 amino acids. V gave up 8 bases and J gave up 3 bases; unmatched junction bases: 12. CDR3: CASRGQGVTGLYEQYF. The CDR3 nucleotides read TGTGCCAGCCGGGGACAGGGGGTGACAGGCCTCTACGAGCAGTACTTC.

This rearrangement joins TRBV4-1 to TRBJ2-2; 15 nucleotides line up with TRBD2. Germline loops: CDR1 MGHRA, CDR2 YSYEKL. This CDR3 has 19 amino acids. The V and J ends lost 3 bases and 8 bases, in that order; junction bases with no gene match: 13. CDR3 nucleotide sequence: TGCGCCAGCAGCCAGAGGACTAGCGGGAGGGCCTCGGGGTTTGGGGAGCTGTTTTTT. Amino acid sequence: CASSQRTSGRASGFGELFF.

The J gene is TRBJ2-7, the V gene TRBV9, with 7 bases that match TRBD2. CDR1 and CDR2 from the germline V gene are SGDLS and YYNGEE. This CDR3 has 14 amino acids. With V trimmed by 0 bases and J by 11 bases, 11 bases remained unmatched. The CDR3 sequence is CASSVDGYGLDKYF. The CDR3 DNA sequence: TGTGCCAGCAGCGTAGACGGGTATGGACTAGACAAGTACTTC.

The gene calls are TRBV19 and TRBJ1-2; D call uncertain. Deletions cut 4 bases from V and 4 bases from J, with 10 bases between. Germline CDR1 and CDR2: LNHDA and SQIVND (reference sequence). The CDR3 is 13 amino acids. In nucleotides, the CDR3 is TGTGCCAGTAGTAGAGGAGGAATCTATGGCTACACCTTC. Translating gives CASSRGGIYGYTF.

The V and J genes are TRBV13 and TRBJ2-7; D is uncertain. The germline V and J ends were trimmed by 2 bases and 3 bases, with 2 bases remaining between them. CDR3 length equals 11 residues. Germline V gene lookup returns CDR1 PRHDT and CDR2 FYEKMQ (reference sequence). CDR3 nucleotide sequence: TGTGCCAGCAGCTTACACTACGAGCAGTACTTC. Translation: CASSLHYEQYF.

The chain combines TRBV27 with TRBJ1-6; D is perhaps TRBD1 (5 bases). The V end lost 2 bases, the J end lost 10 bases, and 12 bases lay between the germline ends. The CDR3 consists of 14 residues. CDR1 is MNHEY, CDR2 SMNVEV, per germline (reference sequence). The DNA for the CDR3 is TGTGCCAGCAGTTTAGACAGACTCGGGTCACCCCTCCACTTT. Its translation is CASSLDRLGSPLHF.

V is TRBV6-1 and J is TRBJ2-1; no clear D gene. V was pared by 1 base and J by 7 bases, with 8 bases between. CDR3 length: 13 amino acids. Germline loops: CDR1 MNHNS, CDR2 SASEGT. The CDR3 loop is CASSEVVGNEQFF. The CDR3 DNA reads as TGTGCCAGCAGTGAAGTGGTCGGGAATGAGCAGTTCTTC.

This chain connects TRBV10-3 to TRBJ2-2, with TRBD2 identical over 13 bases. The CDR3 is made up of 17 amino acids. From germline, CDR1 is ENHRY and CDR2 SYGVKD. With V trimmed by 3 bases and J by 10 bases, 11 bases remained unmatched. This CDR3 reads CAISDFSPGLAGVELFF. The CDR3 DNA is TGTGCCATCAGTGATTTTTCCCCCGGACTAGCGGGAGTGGAGCTGTTTTTT.

This CDR3 is CASSPGLAGLNEQFF. DNA for the CDR3: TGCGCCAGCAGCCCCGGACTAGCGGGTCTCAATGAGCAGTTCTTC. J is TRBJ2-1 and V is TRBV4-1, with TRBD2 identical over 11 bases. The CDR3 sequence is 15 residues long. From germline, CDR1 is MGHRA and CDR2 YSYEKL. The V segment lost 4 bases and the J segment 6 bases; nucleotides outside the gene matches: 5.

The chain has TRBV13 and TRBJ1-2, with a possible D match to TRBD1 (6 bases). Trimming cost V 5 bases and J 5 bases, with 21 bases left between them. Germline CDR1 PRHDT, CDR2 FYEKMQ (reference sequence). The CDR3 runs to 16 residues. In nucleotides, the CDR3 is TGTGCCAGCAGCCCCGGGAGGGGGGCGGATCGATATGGCTACACCTTC. This encodes CASSPGRGADRYGYTF.

The rearrangement links TRBV14 to TRBJ2-7, with a tentative D call TRBD2 (5 bases). The CDR3 extends over 14 amino acids. The germline V gene encodes CDR1 SGHDN and CDR2 FVKESK. Trimming removed 0 bases at V and 6 bases at J, with 12 bases between. CDR3 nucleotides: TGTGCCAGCAGCCAAGATTGGCTAGCAAGCGAGCAGTACTTC. Its protein product is CASSQDWLASEQYF.

The chain is built from TRBV7-9 and TRBJ2-5; D not resolved. Deletions cut 2 bases from V and 5 bases from J, with 9 bases between. The length of the CDR3 is 13 residues. CDR1 is SEHNR, CDR2 FQNEAQ, per germline (reference sequence). CDR3 protein: CASSLRGGETQYF. For the CDR3, the DNA is TGTGCCAGCAGCTTACGCGGTGGCGAGACCCAGTACTTC.

CDR3 sequence (DNA): TGTGCCAGCAGTGATGGAGGGCCCGTAGAAGCTTTCTTT. This translates into CASSDGGPVEAFF. The gene calls are TRBV2 and TRBJ1-1; no clear D. CDR1 and CDR2 from the germline V gene are SNHLY and FYNNEI. The V end lost 3 bases, the J end lost 8 bases, and 13 bases lay between the germline ends. The CDR3 loop spans 13 amino acids.

This chain links TRBV9 with TRBJ1-6, with 7 bases identical to TRBD1. The CDR3 has 16 amino acids. V trimming: 3 bases; J trimming: 0 bases; junction bases outside the gene matches: 3. The V gene's germline CDR1 is SGDLS and CDR2 YYNGEE. The CDR3 region has the DNA TGTGCCAGCAGCGAGGGACAGACCTCCTATAATTCACCCCTCCACTTT. It translates to CASSEGQTSYNSPLHF.

The rearrangement uses TRBV6-5 and TRBJ2-5; 7 bases fit TRBD2. CDR3 size: 16 residues. Germline V CDR1 and CDR2: MNHEY, SVGAGI. The V segment lost 2 bases and the J segment 5 bases; nucleotides outside the gene matches: 11. CDR3 protein: CASSYTNTGGMETQYF. The CDR3 DNA is TGTGCCAGCAGTTACACCAATACCGGGGGGATGGAGACCCAGTACTTC.

This clone was counted at least ten times. The chain combines TRBV28 with TRBJ2-7; D may be TRBD2 (6 bases). Germline-derived CDR1 and CDR2 are MDHEN and SYDVKM. CDR3 length: 16 residues. V was trimmed by 6 bases and J by 3 bases, leaving 21 bases between them. The CDR3 DNA is TGTGCCAGCAGCTTACCGGGCGGGGCAGGTATCTACGAGCAGTACTTC. This codes for CASSLPGGAGIYEQYF. The full variable domain, in which reference TRBV28 and TRBJ2-7 provide the parts outside the CDR3, is DVKVTQSSRYLVKRTGEKVFLECVQDMDHENMFWYRQDPGLGLRLIYFSYDVKMKEKGDIPEGYSVSREKKERFSLILESASTNQTSMYLCASSLPGGAGIYEQYFGPGTRLTVT.

The CDR3 sequence is CAWRGTKNTEAFF. DNA for the CDR3: TGTGCCTGGAGAGGGACAAAGAACACTGAAGCTTTCTTT. J is TRBJ1-1 and V is TRBV30; tentatively, D is TRBD1 (6 bases). Trimming removed 3 bases from V and 1 base from J, with 9 bases in between. CDR3 length equals 13 residues. Germline CDR1 reads GTSNPN; CDR2 reads SVGIG (reference sequence).

The J gene is TRBJ2-1, the V gene TRBV3-1 (or the pseudogene TRBV3-2); D may be TRBD2 (5 bases). Germline V gives CDR1 LGHDT, CDR2 YNNKEL (reference sequence). Trimming pared 3 bases from V and 9 bases from J, leaving 12 bases between. The CDR3 is made up of 13 amino acids. DNA for the CDR3: TGTGCCAGCAGCCAGTCACTAGTGGGTGAGCAGTTCTTC. Its protein product is CASSQSLVGEQFF.

This clone came up a few times. V usage is TRBV13 and J usage is TRBJ1-3; D unresolved. The CDR3 has 13 residues. Germline lookup yields CDR1 PRHDT and CDR2 FYEKMQ (reference sequence). Trimming took 2 bases from V and 2 from J, leaving 4 bases between them. The CDR3 region has the DNA TGTGCCAGCAGCTTACGGGCTGGAAACACCATATATTTT. Its protein product is CASSLRAGNTIYF.

J is TRBJ2-7 and V is TRBV7-8, with D perhaps TRBD1 (5 bases). CDR3 length: 13 amino acids. V lost 7 bases to trimming and J lost 3 bases, with 13 bases between them. Germline V lookup: CDR1 SGHVS, CDR2 FQNEAQ. In nucleotides, the CDR3 is TGTGCCAGCACCTATACACAGGACTACGAGCAGTACTTC. Translating gives CASTYTQDYEQYF.

This rearrangement joins TRBV5-1 to TRBJ1-1, with D perhaps TRBD1 (6 bases). The CDR3 has 15 residues. V was trimmed by 8 bases and J by 1 base, leaving 18 bases between them. Germline CDR1 and CDR2: SGHRS and YFSETQ. The CDR3 DNA is TGCGCCAGTAAGGACAGTTTTGAGAGGAACACTGAAGCTTTCTTT. Protein sequence: CASKDSFERNTEAFF. Full variable domain (outside the CDR3, taken from reference TRBV5-1 and TRBJ1-1): KAGVTQTPRYLIKTRGQQVTLSCSPISGHRSVSWYQQTPGQGLQFLFEYFSETQRNKGNFPGRFSGRQFSNSRSEMNVSTLELGDSALYLCASKDSFERNTEAFFGQGTRLTVV.

V and J are TRBV7-6 and TRBJ2-7, with D perhaps TRBD1 (7 bases). The V gene's germline CDR1 is SGHVS and CDR2 FNYEAQ. Between the trimmed V and J ends, which lost 5 bases and 4 bases, there was a span of 21 bases. The CDR3 length is 16 residues. The CDR3 sequence is CASSTGVRDSKYEQYF. CDR3 DNA: TGTGCCAGCAGCACAGGGGTTCGGGACTCAAAATACGAGCAGTACTTC.

The gene calls are TRBV19 and TRBJ2-5; 9 bases align to TRBD2. V shed 1 base and J 1 base; nucleotides not matched to a gene: 10. CDR3 size: 18 residues. CDR1 and CDR2 (germline): LNHDA, SQIVND (reference sequence). CDR3 region: CASSIGYVRTSVQETQYF. The DNA of the CDR3 is TGTGCCAGTAGTATAGGCTATGTAAGGACTAGCGTCCAAGAGACCCAGTACTTC.

The chain is built from TRBV28 and TRBJ1-3; D ambiguous. CDR3 length: 15 residues. Germline CDR1 is MDHEN and CDR2 is SYDVKM. Trimming stripped 3 bases from V and 4 bases from J, with 13 bases between. CDR3 sequence reads: CASSLGLAGGNTIYF. The CDR3 nucleotides read TGTGCCAGCAGTTTGGGCCTCGCTGGGGGAAACACCATATATTTT.